One and the same sample provided the 15 T cell receptor beta chains below, sequenced in a study of Ad26.COV2.S vaccination and SARS-CoV-2 variants. The method was immunoSEQ multiplex PCR; TCRdb's version includes in-frame clones alone and lacks a portion of them. The sample yields 320,000 or so clones, 90% seen once. Treatment: around 19 received Ad26.COV2.S at low or high dose, single or two shots; 5 received placebo; per-sample allocation not given. The samples date from day 63 after the first vaccine or placebo injection. Sequenced here: peripheral blood, sampled in a trial of Ad26.COV2.S vaccine versus placebo. The receptors were sampled from a person between 18 and 60 years old who received the Ad26.COV2.S COVID-19 vaccine or a placebo.

As concerns this clone: A read error may produce the germline difference seen at one junction end. V usage is TRBV2 and J usage is TRBJ1-2; weak D call: TRBD1 (6 bases). From germline, CDR1 is SNHLY and CDR2 FYNNEI. The CDR3 extends over 16 amino acids. The CDR3 protein is CASSGLDRRVNDGYTF. CDR3 coding DNA: TGTGCCAGCAGTGGACTAGACAGGCGGGTTAACGATGGCTACACCTTC.

The chain joins TRBV5-4 to TRBJ2-3, with 10 bases lining up with TRBD2. This CDR3 has 15 residues. Germline CDR1 SGHNT, CDR2 YYREEE (reference sequence). With V trimmed by 3 bases and J by 6 bases, 7 bases remained unmatched. The CDR3 protein is CASSSRAGGPDTQYF. The CDR3 DNA is TGTGCCAGCAGCTCCCGAGCGGGGGGGCCGGATACGCAGTATTTT.

The rearrangement links TRBV2 to TRBJ1-1, with a possible D match to TRBD1 (6 bases). Trimming left V 7 bases short and J 5 bases short, with 14 bases between. The CDR3 runs to 13 residues. The germline V gene has CDR1 SNHLY and CDR2 FYNNEI. Here the CDR3 reads CASIRGGETEAFF. CDR3 sequence (DNA): TGTGCCAGCATTAGGGGGGGGGAGACTGAAGCTTTCTTT.

V usage is TRBV10-3 and J usage is TRBJ2-3; 7 positions agree with TRBD2. The CDR3 loop spans 15 amino acids. Trimming at V came to 5 bases and at J to 5 bases, leaving 10 bases not matched to a gene. Germline loops: CDR1 ENHRY, CDR2 SYGVKD. CDR3 region: CAISTSGTSGDTQYF. In nucleotides, the CDR3 is TGTGCCATCAGTACCAGCGGGACTTCGGGAGATACGCAGTATTTT.

The rearrangement uses TRBV5-8 and TRBJ1-4; maybe TRBD1 (6 bases). V lost 7 bases and J lost 2, with 6 bases in between. The CDR3 is 12 amino acids. Germline loops: CDR1 SGHTS, CDR2 YDEGEE. CDR3 sequence: CASGQTNEKLFF. The CDR3 DNA is TGTGCCAGCGGACAGACTAATGAAAAACTGTTTTTT. The full variable domain, in which reference TRBV5-8 and TRBJ1-4 provide the parts outside the CDR3, is EAGVTQSPTHLIKTRGQQATLRCSPISGHTSVYWYQQALGLGLQFLLWYDEGEERNRGNFPPRFSGRQFPNYSSELNVNALELEDSALYLCASGQTNEKLFFGSGTQLSVL.

The CDR3 spells CATSRALGGASYGYTF. The CDR3 nucleotides read TGTGCCACCAGCAGGGCTTTAGGAGGTGCTAGCTATGGCTACACCTTC. The V call is TRBV15, the J call TRBJ1-2; D is ambiguous. Germline V CDR1 and CDR2: LNHNV, YYDKDF (reference sequence). V lost 3 bases and J lost 4, with 18 bases in between. This CDR3 spans 16 amino acids.

The CDR3 nucleotides read TGTGCCTGGAGTGTACTTGGACTAGCGGGAGGGCCAAAGTTCTTC. Protein: CAWSVLGLAGGPKFF. This sequence joins TRBV30 and TRBJ2-1; 15 bases align to TRBD2. The V gene end was trimmed by 0 bases and the J gene end by 14 bases; junction bases not matched to a gene: 8. Germline-derived CDR1 and CDR2 are GTSNPN and SVGIG (reference sequence). The CDR3 loop spans 15 amino acids.

V usage is TRBV5-1 and J usage is TRBJ2-3; 11 bases are a match to TRBD2. The germline gives CDR1 SGHRS, CDR2 YFSETQ. This CDR3 has 15 residues. Trimming took 4 bases from V and 5 from J; bases not matched to a gene: 6. The CDR3 coding sequence is TGCGCCAGCAGCCTTACTAGCGGGAGCGGAGATACGCAGTATTTT. This encodes CASSLTSGSGDTQYF.

The J gene is TRBJ1-3, the V gene TRBV2, with no clear D. Trimming took 6 bases from V and 0 from J, leaving 27 bases between them. The CDR3 length is 20 residues. Germline V lookup: CDR1 SNHLY, CDR2 FYNNEI. CDR3 sequence: CASSRFLPEIGLNSGNTIYF. The DNA of the CDR3 is TGTGCCAGCAGCCGGTTTCTCCCGGAGATCGGCCTAAACTCTGGAAACACCATATATTTT.

The chain carries TRBV19 and TRBJ1-2, with 8 bases aligning to TRBD1. The CDR3 sequence is 16 residues long. V trimming: 6 bases; J trimming: 8 bases; junction bases outside the gene matches: 17. Germline V gives CDR1 LNHDA, CDR2 SQIVND (reference sequence). In DNA, the CDR3 is TGTGCCAGTAGATGGCAGGGGGCGGCGAGGGGGGACGGCTACACCTTC. This translates into CASRWQGAARGDGYTF. The full variable domain, rest sourced from reference TRBV19 and TRBJ1-2, is DGGITQSPKYLFRKEGQNVTLSCEQNLNHDAMYWYRQDPGQGLRLIYYSQIVNDFQKGDIAEGYSVSREKKESFPLTVTSAQKNPTAFYLCASRWQGAARGDGYTFGSGTRLTVV.

The V gene is TRBV30, the J gene TRBJ2-1, with 9 bases that match TRBD2. The CDR3 extends over 16 amino acids. The junction had 12 bases not matched to a gene; V was cut back by 1 base and J by 8 bases. Germline CDR1 reads GTSNPN; CDR2 reads SVGIG (reference sequence). The CDR3 DNA follows: TGTGCCTGGAGTGCCCTAGCGGGACGCCTCAGGGATGAGCAGTTCTTC. As protein: CAWSALAGRLRDEQFF. The full variable domain, rest sourced from reference TRBV30 and TRBJ2-1, is SQTIHQWPATLVQPVGSPLSLECTVEGTSNPNLYWYRQAAGRGLQLLFYSVGIGQISSEVPQNLSASRPQDRQFILSSKKLLLSDSGFYLCAWSALAGRLRDEQFFGPGTRLTVL.

The rearrangement links TRBV5-1 to TRBJ2-7, with D unresolved. V was cut by 0 bases and J by 6 bases, with 10 bases left in between. CDR3 length equals 13 residues. Per the germline V gene, CDR1 is SGHRS and CDR2 is YFSETQ. CDR3 sequence (DNA): TGCGCCAGCAGCTTGGGGATGGGTGGCGAGCAGTACGTC. This gives the protein CASSLGMGGEQYV.

The chain has TRBV2 and TRBJ2-7, with D unresolved. Germline loops: CDR1 SNHLY, CDR2 FYNNEI. The V gene lost 4 bases and the J gene lost 2 bases, with 12 bases spanning the gap. The CDR3 spans 14 residues. CDR3 sequence (DNA): TGTGCCAGCAGTGCGGGCGACCCCCCCTACGAGCAGTACTTC. Translating gives CASSAGDPPYEQYF.

The chain is built from TRBV27 and TRBJ1-2, with a possible D match to TRBD1 (5 bases). V was pared by 4 bases and J by 0 bases, with 12 bases between. CDR3 length: 15 amino acids. CDR1 and CDR2 (germline): MNHEY, SMNVEV (reference sequence). DNA for the CDR3: TGTGCCAGCAGTTCTGGGGCGGTCTCTAACTATGGCTACACCTTC. Protein: CASSSGAVSNYGYTF.

The gene calls are TRBV7-2 and TRBJ2-5; TRBD2 matches at 12 bases. V gave up 3 bases and J gave up 3 bases; unmatched junction bases: 11. CDR1 is SGHTA and CDR2 is FQGNSA in the germline V gene. This CDR3 region has 18 residues. The DNA of the CDR3 is TGTGCCAGCAGCTTCCTAGCGGGAGGGCCGGGTTTAAAAGAGACCCAGTACTTC. This codes for CASSFLAGGPGLKETQYF.